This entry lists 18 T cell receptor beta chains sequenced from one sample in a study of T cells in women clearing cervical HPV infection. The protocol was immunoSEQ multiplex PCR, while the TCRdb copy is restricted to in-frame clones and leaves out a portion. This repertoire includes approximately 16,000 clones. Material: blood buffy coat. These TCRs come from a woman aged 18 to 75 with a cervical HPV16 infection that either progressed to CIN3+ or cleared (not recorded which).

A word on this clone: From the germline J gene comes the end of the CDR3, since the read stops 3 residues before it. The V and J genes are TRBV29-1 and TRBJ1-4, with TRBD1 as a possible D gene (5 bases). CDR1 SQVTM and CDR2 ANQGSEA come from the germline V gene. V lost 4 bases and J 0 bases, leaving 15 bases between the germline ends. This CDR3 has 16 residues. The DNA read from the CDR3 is TGCAGCGTTGCGGGTAGGGGAGGGCCAACTAATGAAAAA. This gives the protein CSVAGRGGPTNEK. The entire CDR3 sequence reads CSVAGRGGPTNEKLFF.

CDR3 DNA, as far as it was read: TGTGCCAGCACGTATAGCAATCAGCCC. Amino acid sequence: CASTYSNQP. The entire CDR3 is CASTYSNQPQHF. This chain joins TRBV7-9 and TRBJ1-5, with D unresolved. The read falls 3 residues short of the CDR3 end, and the missing part is taken from the germline J gene. The CDR3 is 12 amino acids. Germline-derived CDR1 and CDR2 are SEHNR and FQNEAQ (reference sequence). V shed 7 bases and J shed 0 bases, with 4 bases lying between them.

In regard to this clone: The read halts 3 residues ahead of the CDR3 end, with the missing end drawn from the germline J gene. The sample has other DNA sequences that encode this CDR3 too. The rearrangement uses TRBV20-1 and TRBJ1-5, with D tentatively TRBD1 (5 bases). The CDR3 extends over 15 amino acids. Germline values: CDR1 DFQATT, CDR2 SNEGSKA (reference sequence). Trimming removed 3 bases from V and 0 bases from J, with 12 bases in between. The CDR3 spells CSARGGSYSNQPQHF. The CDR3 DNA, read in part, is TGCAGTGCTAGGGGGGGGAGCTATAGCAATCAGCCC.

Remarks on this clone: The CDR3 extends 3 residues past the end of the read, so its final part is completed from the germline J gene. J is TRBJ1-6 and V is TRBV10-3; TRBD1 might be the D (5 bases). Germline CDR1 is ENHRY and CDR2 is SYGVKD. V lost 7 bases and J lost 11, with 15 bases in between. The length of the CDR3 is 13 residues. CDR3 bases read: TGTGCCATCACCACCGTCTCGGGGGCACCC. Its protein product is CAITTVSGAP. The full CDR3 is CAITTVSGAPLHF.

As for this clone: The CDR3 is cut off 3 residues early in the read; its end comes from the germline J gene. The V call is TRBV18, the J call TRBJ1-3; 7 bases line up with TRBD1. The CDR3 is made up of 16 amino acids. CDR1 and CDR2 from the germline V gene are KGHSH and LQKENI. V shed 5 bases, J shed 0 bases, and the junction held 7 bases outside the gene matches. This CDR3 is CASSTGTASSGNTIYF. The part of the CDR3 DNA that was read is TGTGCCAGCTCAACCGGGACAGCGAGCTCTGGAAACACC.

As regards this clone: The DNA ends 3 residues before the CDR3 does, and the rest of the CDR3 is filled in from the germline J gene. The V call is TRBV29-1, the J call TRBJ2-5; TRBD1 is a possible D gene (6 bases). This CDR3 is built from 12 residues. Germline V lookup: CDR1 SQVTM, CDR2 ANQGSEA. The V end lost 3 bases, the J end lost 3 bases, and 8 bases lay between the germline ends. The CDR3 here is CSVEAGEETQYF. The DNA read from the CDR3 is TGCAGCGTTGAGGCAGGGGAAGAGACC.

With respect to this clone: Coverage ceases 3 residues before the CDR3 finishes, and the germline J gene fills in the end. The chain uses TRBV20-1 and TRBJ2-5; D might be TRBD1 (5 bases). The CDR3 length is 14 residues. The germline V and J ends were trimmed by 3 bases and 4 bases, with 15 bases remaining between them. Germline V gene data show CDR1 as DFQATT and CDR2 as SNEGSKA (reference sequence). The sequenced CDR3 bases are TGCAGTGCTAGCCCAGGGTCGGGCGCAGAGACC. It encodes CSASPGSGAET. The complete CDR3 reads CSASPGSGAETQYF.

The sequenced CDR3 bases are TGCAGTGCCAAAAACCAGGGGGGTACCTACAATGAG. As protein: CSAKNQGGTYNE. The full CDR3 reads CSAKNQGGTYNEQFF. The rearrangement uses TRBV20-1 and TRBJ2-1; D possibly corresponds to TRBD1 (7 bases). The read gets to within 3 residues of the CDR3 end, and the germline J gene fills in the rest. The CDR3 spans 15 residues. The germline V and J ends were trimmed by 6 bases and 2 bases, with 17 bases remaining between them. Per germline, CDR1 DFQATT and CDR2 SNEGSKA (reference sequence).

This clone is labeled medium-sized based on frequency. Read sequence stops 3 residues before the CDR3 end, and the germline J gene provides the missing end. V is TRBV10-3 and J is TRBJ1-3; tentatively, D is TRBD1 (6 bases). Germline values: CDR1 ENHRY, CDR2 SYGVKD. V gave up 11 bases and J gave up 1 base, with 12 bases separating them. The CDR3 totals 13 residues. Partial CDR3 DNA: TGTGCCTCAAACAGGGTTTCTGGAAACACC. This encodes CASNRVSGNT. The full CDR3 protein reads CASNRVSGNTIYF.

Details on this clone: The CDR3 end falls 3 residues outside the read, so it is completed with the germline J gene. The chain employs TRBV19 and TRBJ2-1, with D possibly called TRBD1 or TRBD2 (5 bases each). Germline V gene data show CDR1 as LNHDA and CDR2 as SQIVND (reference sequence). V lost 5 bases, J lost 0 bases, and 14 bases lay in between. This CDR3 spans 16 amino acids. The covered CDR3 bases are TGTGCCAGTAGTGCCGGCAGGGAGAGCTCCTACAATGAG. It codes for CASSAGRESSYNE. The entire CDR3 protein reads CASSAGRESSYNEQFF.

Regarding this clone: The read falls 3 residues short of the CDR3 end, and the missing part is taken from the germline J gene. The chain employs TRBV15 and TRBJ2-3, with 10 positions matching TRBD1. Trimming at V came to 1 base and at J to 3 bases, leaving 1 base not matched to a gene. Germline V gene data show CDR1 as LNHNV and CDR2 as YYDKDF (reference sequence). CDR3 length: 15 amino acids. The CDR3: CATSRGQGATDTQYF. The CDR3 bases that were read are TGTGCCACCAGCAGAGGACAGGGGGCAACAGATACG.

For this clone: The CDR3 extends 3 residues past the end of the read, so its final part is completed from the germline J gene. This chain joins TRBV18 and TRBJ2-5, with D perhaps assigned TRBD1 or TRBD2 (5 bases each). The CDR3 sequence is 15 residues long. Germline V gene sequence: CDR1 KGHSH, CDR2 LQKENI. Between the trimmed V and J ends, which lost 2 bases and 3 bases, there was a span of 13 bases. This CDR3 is CASSPVIREKETQYF. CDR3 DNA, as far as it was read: TGTGCCAGCTCACCAGTTATCAGGGAGAAAGAGACC.

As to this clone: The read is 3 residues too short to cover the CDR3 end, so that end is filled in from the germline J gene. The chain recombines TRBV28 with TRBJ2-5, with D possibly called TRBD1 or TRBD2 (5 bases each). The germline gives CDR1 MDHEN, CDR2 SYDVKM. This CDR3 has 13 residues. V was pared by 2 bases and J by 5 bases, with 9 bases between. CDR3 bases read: TGTGCCAGCAGTTTAGAGGGGCGGGAGACC. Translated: CASSLEGRET. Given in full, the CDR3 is CASSLEGRETQYF.

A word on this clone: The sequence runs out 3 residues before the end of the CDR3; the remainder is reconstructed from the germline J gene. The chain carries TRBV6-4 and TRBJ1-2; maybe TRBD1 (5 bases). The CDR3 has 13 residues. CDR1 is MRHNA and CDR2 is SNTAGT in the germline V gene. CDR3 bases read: TGTGCCAGCAGTGAGAACGGGCAGGGCGGC. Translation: CASSENGQGG. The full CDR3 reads CASSENGQGGYTF.

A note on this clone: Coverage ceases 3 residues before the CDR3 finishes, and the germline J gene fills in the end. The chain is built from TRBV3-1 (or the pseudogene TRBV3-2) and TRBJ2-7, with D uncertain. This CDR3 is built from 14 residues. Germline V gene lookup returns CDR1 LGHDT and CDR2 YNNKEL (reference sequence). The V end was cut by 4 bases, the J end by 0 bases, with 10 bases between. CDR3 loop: CASSPESNSYEQYF. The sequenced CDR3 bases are TGTGCCAGCAGCCCAGAGTCTAACTCCTACGAG.

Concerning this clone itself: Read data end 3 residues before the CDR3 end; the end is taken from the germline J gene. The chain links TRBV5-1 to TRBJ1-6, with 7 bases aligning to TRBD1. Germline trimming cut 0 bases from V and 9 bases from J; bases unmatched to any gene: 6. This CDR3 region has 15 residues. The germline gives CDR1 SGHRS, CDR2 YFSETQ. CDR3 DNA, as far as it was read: TGCGCCAGCAGCTTGGCCGGGAGGGGGCTTTCACCC. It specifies CASSLAGRGLSP. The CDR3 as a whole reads CASSLAGRGLSPLHF.

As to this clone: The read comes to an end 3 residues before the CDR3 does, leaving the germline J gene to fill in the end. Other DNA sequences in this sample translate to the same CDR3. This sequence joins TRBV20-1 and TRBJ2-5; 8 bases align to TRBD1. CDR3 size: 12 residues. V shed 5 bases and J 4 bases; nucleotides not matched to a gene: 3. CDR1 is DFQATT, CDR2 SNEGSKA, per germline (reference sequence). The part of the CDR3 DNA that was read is TGCAGTGCTTCCGGACAGGGAGAGACC. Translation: CSASGQGET. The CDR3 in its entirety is CSASGQGETQYF.

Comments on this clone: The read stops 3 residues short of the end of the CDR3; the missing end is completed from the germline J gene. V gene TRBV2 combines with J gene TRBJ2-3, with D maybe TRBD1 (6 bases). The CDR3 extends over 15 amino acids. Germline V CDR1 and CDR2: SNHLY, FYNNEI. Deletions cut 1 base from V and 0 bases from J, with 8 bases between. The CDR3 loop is CASSEGQESTDTQYF. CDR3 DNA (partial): TGTGCCAGCAGTGAAGGACAGGAGAGCACAGATACG.